This TCR beta chain was documented in a study of read filtering for tumor transcriptome and immune sequencing. Study as a whole: By R-ISS, stages I, II and III held roughly 8, 16 and 7 patients.

General study findings and limits: IR-seq and RNA-seq agreed better without single-read clonotypes.

V lost 3 bases and J 8 bases, leaving 7 bases between the germline ends. Germline CDR1 and CDR2: KGHSH and LQKENI. This CDR3 contains 11 residues. Molecular barcoded adaptors covering alpha/delta and beta/gamma chains were used on about 0.4 ug RNA. TCRdb re-called the reads with MiXCR, one entry per CDR3 protein. Among about 86,000 distinct CDR3 sequences listed, over 9% were seen once. This clonotype turned up a few times. The target antigen is unknown. The sample consisted of a population of CD138-negative cells sorted from bone marrow. The source of this sequence is a donor aged 40 or older with multiple myeloma. This rearrangement joins TRBV18 to TRBJ1-1; D remains unclear. CDR3: CASSPGREAFF. The CDR3 DNA sequence: TGTGCCAGCTCACCCGGACGGGAAGCTTTCTTT.